These 5 T cell receptor beta chains share one sample of origin, sequenced in a study of PD-1 blockade in classical Hodgkin lymphoma. Described time point: cycle 4 day 1 (C4D1), after 6 weeks of nivolumab. Relapse was seen in all patients after autologous stem cell transplantation, and brentuximab vedotin exposure was variable. Using immunoSEQ multiplex PCR, the repertoire was profiled, and TCRdb retains in-frame clones only, with some absent. The sample shows roughly 20,000 clones, about 80% of them seen only once. The sequenced sample was peripheral blood mononuclear cells (PBMCs), obtained before the fourth cycle of nivolumab. The source of these receptors is a human donor with classical Hodgkin lymphoma.

The chain uses TRBV27 and TRBJ1-1, with D hard to call. Germline lookup yields CDR1 MNHEY and CDR2 SMNVEV (reference sequence). The CDR3 runs 13 residues. The V end was cut by 8 bases, the J end by 0 bases, with 10 bases between. The CDR3 DNA reads as TGTGCCAGCGGAACGAGGATGAACACTGAAGCTTTCTTT. Translation gives CASGTRMNTEAFF.

This chain joins TRBV7-9 and TRBJ2-7; 8 bases are shared with TRBD1. Germline CDR1 and CDR2: SEHNR and FQNEAQ (reference sequence). The CDR3 totals 13 residues. After removal of 2 bases from V and 10 bases from J, the junction contained 7 bases not matched to a gene. This CDR3 reads CASSLLQGDPQYF. The CDR3 DNA follows: TGTGCCAGCAGCTTACTACAGGGGGATCCCCAGTACTTC.

The chain employs TRBV6-1 and TRBJ2-7, with D uncertain. V lost 3 bases and J 0 bases, leaving 9 bases between the germline ends. From germline, CDR1 is MNHNS and CDR2 SASEGT. The CDR3 is made up of 14 amino acids. CDR3: CASSEAVSSYEQYF. CDR3 nucleotides: TGTGCCAGCAGTGAGGCCGTTAGCTCCTACGAGCAGTACTTC.

This chain uses TRBV6-5 with TRBJ1-5, with 9 bases fitting TRBD1. CDR1 is MNHEY, CDR2 SVGAGI, per germline. This CDR3 comprises 15 residues. Trimming took 6 bases from V and 7 from J; bases not matched to a gene: 10. CDR3 coding DNA: TGTGCCAGCAGCCGAACGGACAGGGGAGGACAGCCCCAGCATTTT. Its translation: CASSRTDRGGQPQHF.

The chain links TRBV6-4 to TRBJ2-3; D gene uncertain. The V end was cut by 3 bases, the J end by 2 bases, with 6 bases between. Germline CDR1 and CDR2: MRHNA and SNTAGT. This CDR3 region has 13 residues. CDR3: CASSESYTDTQYF. The CDR3, as DNA: TGTGCCAGCAGTGAGAGCTACACAGATACGCAGTATTTT.